This is a list of T cell receptor beta chains from one sample in a study of CD8 T cells in Susac syndrome. A single record per CDR3 protein comes from TCRdb applying MiXCR to the immunoSEQ multiplex PCR reads. The sample has about 290,000 distinct CDR3 sequences; roughly 85% are singletons. Material for sequencing was CD8+ T cells from PBMCs. The receptors were sampled from a human donor with multiple sclerosis. The CDR3 runs from the conserved cysteine through the conserved F or W. A D gene is named only where the DNA matches it firmly. Only some rows state a clone size, as once, few, many or a class for expanded clones.

CDR3nt: TGCGCCAGCAGCCCAGTGGACGGCGGAGCGGACACTGAAGCTTTCTTT
CDR3aa: CASSPVDGGADTEAFF
j_gene: TRBJ1-1
d_gene: -
abundance: few
v_gene: TRBV4-3

CDR3nt: TGTGCCAGCAGCTTAGGCGGGACAGGGGCCTCCCAAAACACCGGGGAGCTGTTTTTT
CDR3aa: CASSLGGTGASQNTGELFF
j_gene: TRBJ2-2
d_gene: TRBD1
abundance: -
v_gene: TRBV7-9

CDR3nt: TGTGCCAGCCGTAGACCGATCAATCAGCCCCAGCATTTT
CDR3aa: CASRRPINQPQHF
j_gene: TRBJ1-5
d_gene: -
abundance: -
v_gene: TRBV6-5

CDR3nt: TGTGCCAGCAGCTTAGTTCCCGGGTCTTATGGCTACACCTTC
CDR3aa: CASSLVPGSYGYTF
j_gene: TRBJ1-2
d_gene: -
abundance: -
v_gene: TRBV7-9

CDR3nt: TGTGCCAGCAGTTTTAATGCAGCAAACTCTGAGCCCTATGGCTACACCTTC
CDR3aa: CASSFNAANSEPYGYTF
j_gene: TRBJ1-2
d_gene: -
abundance: -
v_gene: TRBV12-3/TRBV12-4

CDR3nt: TGTGCCAGCAGAACCGAACAGGGGGGCACTGAAGCTTTCTTT
CDR3aa: CASRTEQGGTEAFF
j_gene: TRBJ1-1
d_gene: TRBD1
abundance: few
v_gene: TRBV6-1

CDR3nt: TGTGCCAGTAGGGGACAGAACTACGAGCAGTACTTC
CDR3aa: CASRGQNYEQYF
j_gene: TRBJ2-7
d_gene: TRBD1
abundance: few
v_gene: TRBV19

CDR3nt: TGTGCCAGCAGCTCCCCTTCAGCGGGAGGAGGGGATACGCAGTATTTT
CDR3aa: CASSSPSAGGGDTQYF
j_gene: TRBJ2-3
d_gene: TRBD2
abundance: -
v_gene: TRBV7-8

CDR3nt: TGTGCCACCAGTGACTTGACTAGCGGATCTAGCACAGATACGCAGTATTTT
CDR3aa: CATSDLTSGSSTDTQYF
j_gene: TRBJ2-3
d_gene: TRBD2
abundance: -
v_gene: TRBV24-1

CDR3nt: TGTGCCAGCAGCTCAGAAGAGACTAATGAAAAACTGTTTTTT
CDR3aa: CASSSEETNEKLFF
j_gene: TRBJ1-4
d_gene: -
abundance: -
v_gene: TRBV5-4

CDR3nt: TGTGCCAGCAGTTTACTGACTAGCGGGAGTGAGGGCCCCTACGAGCAGTACTTC
CDR3aa: CASSLLTSGSEGPYEQYF
j_gene: TRBJ2-7
d_gene: TRBD2
abundance: -
v_gene: TRBV28

CDR3nt: TGTGCCAGCACCATCGGGCTAGCACACGACAATGAGCAGTTCTTC
CDR3aa: CASTIGLAHDNEQFF
j_gene: TRBJ2-1
d_gene: -
abundance: few
v_gene: TRBV6-5

CDR3nt: TGTGCCAGCAGCTTAGACAGGGAAGCTTTCTTT
CDR3aa: CASSLDREAFF
j_gene: TRBJ1-1
d_gene: -
abundance: few
v_gene: TRBV7-8

CDR3nt: TGTGCCAGCAGCTCCCGAGACTCGAATTGGGGCGGCTACACCTTC
CDR3aa: CASSSRDSNWGGYTF
j_gene: TRBJ1-2
d_gene: -
abundance: -
v_gene: TRBV7-9

CDR3nt: TGTGCCAGTAGTATTGCGCTCGCGTCCCTTAACACCGGGGAGCTGTTTTTT
CDR3aa: CASSIALASLNTGELFF
j_gene: TRBJ2-2
d_gene: -
abundance: -
v_gene: TRBV19

CDR3nt: TGTGCCAGCAGTTATGGCGGGGGGTTGTATGGCTACACCTTC
CDR3aa: CASSYGGGLYGYTF
j_gene: TRBJ1-2
d_gene: -
abundance: -
v_gene: TRBV6-5

CDR3nt: TGTGCCAGCAGTTTCTCGGGGGGCGGCACAGATACGCAGTATTTT
CDR3aa: CASSFSGGGTDTQYF
j_gene: TRBJ2-3
d_gene: -
abundance: -
v_gene: TRBV12-3/TRBV12-4

CDR3nt: TGTGCCAGCAGCCCGCCCCCGGGACAGATTCTCACAGATACGCAGTATTTT
CDR3aa: CASSPPPGQILTDTQYF
j_gene: TRBJ2-3
d_gene: TRBD1
abundance: -
v_gene: TRBV13

CDR3nt: TGTGCCACCAGCAGAGATATGAGGACCGGGGAGCTGTTTTTT
CDR3aa: CATSRDMRTGELFF
j_gene: TRBJ2-2
d_gene: -
abundance: -
v_gene: TRBV15

CDR3nt: TGCGCCAGCAGCCAAGATGAAAGTTTCACAGATACGCAGTATTTT
CDR3aa: CASSQDESFTDTQYF
j_gene: TRBJ2-3
d_gene: -
abundance: -
v_gene: TRBV4-1

CDR3nt: TGTGCCAGCAGTTTACTCGGCGGGGGGGAGGAGTCCCAAGAGACCCAGTACTTC
CDR3aa: CASSLLGGGEESQETQYF
j_gene: TRBJ2-5
d_gene: TRBD2
abundance: -
v_gene: TRBV28

CDR3nt: TGTGCCAGCCGCCCCCGGCGGGGGCTGAATGAGCAGTTCTTC
CDR3aa: CASRPRRGLNEQFF
j_gene: TRBJ2-1
d_gene: -
abundance: -
v_gene: TRBV7-9

CDR3nt: TGTGCCAGCAGCCAAGATAACCTAGCGGGATGGCAAGAGACCCAGTACTTC
CDR3aa: CASSQDNLAGWQETQYF
j_gene: TRBJ2-5
d_gene: TRBD2
abundance: -
v_gene: TRBV4-2

CDR3nt: TGTGCCAGCAGCTTAGAAACTGGACAGTATGGCTACACCTTC
CDR3aa: CASSLETGQYGYTF
j_gene: TRBJ1-2
d_gene: -
abundance: -
v_gene: TRBV7-9

CDR3nt: TGTGCCAGCAGTTTGGTAAGGGACGACGAGCAGTACTTC
CDR3aa: CASSLVRDDEQYF
j_gene: TRBJ2-7
d_gene: -
abundance: -
v_gene: TRBV27

CDR3nt: TGTGCCGCGGGAGACTACGAGCAGTACTTC
CDR3aa: CAAGDYEQYF
j_gene: TRBJ2-7
d_gene: TRBD2
abundance: few
v_gene: TRBV27

CDR3nt: TGTGCCAGCAGAAGAAAAGAACAGTCCGTCATGAACACTGAAGCTTTCTTT
CDR3aa: CASRRKEQSVMNTEAFF
j_gene: TRBJ1-1
d_gene: -
abundance: -
v_gene: TRBV6-1

CDR3nt: TGTGCCAGTAGTATCCACCGGGACGGTATTTATGAGAACACTGAAGCTTTCTTT
CDR3aa: CASSIHRDGIYENTEAFF
j_gene: TRBJ1-1
d_gene: -
abundance: -
v_gene: TRBV19

CDR3nt: TGTGCCAGCAGTTTACAGGACGGATCGTACAATGAGCAGTTCTTC
CDR3aa: CASSLQDGSYNEQFF
j_gene: TRBJ2-1
d_gene: -
abundance: -
v_gene: TRBV27

CDR3nt: TGTGCCAGCAGTTTAAATAGGAGGGACGAGCAGTACTTC
CDR3aa: CASSLNRRDEQYF
j_gene: TRBJ2-7
d_gene: -
abundance: -
v_gene: TRBV12-3/TRBV12-4

CDR3nt: TGTGCCAGCAGCCAACTATATATACCCACATCGGAGGTAACAGATACGCAGTATTTT
CDR3aa: CASSQLYIPTSEVTDTQYF
j_gene: TRBJ2-3
d_gene: -
abundance: once
v_gene: TRBV7-2

CDR3nt: TGTGCCAGCAGCTTAGTCGGGATCGACAATGAGCAGTTCTTC
CDR3aa: CASSLVGIDNEQFF
j_gene: TRBJ2-1
d_gene: -
abundance: -
v_gene: TRBV7-9

CDR3nt: TGTGCCAGCAGCCCAGCTATAGCGGGCACAGATACGCAGTATTTT
CDR3aa: CASSPAIAGTDTQYF
j_gene: TRBJ2-3
d_gene: -
abundance: -
v_gene: TRBV7-6

CDR3nt: TGTGCCAGCAGTCCCGGGACGGGGGTGGAAGCTTTCTTT
CDR3aa: CASSPGTGVEAFF
j_gene: TRBJ1-1
d_gene: -
abundance: -
v_gene: TRBV28

CDR3nt: TGTGCCTGGAGCGAACCCGACAGGACCTACGAGCAGTACTTC
CDR3aa: CAWSEPDRTYEQYF
j_gene: TRBJ2-7
d_gene: -
abundance: -
v_gene: TRBV30

CDR3nt: TGTGCCAGCAGCTCCCCCGGGGGGAGGGCCTACGAGCAGTACTTC
CDR3aa: CASSSPGGRAYEQYF
j_gene: TRBJ2-7
d_gene: TRBD2
abundance: -
v_gene: TRBV7-2

CDR3nt: TGTGCCAGCAGTCCGGACAACACCATATATTTT
CDR3aa: CASSPDNTIYF
j_gene: TRBJ1-3
d_gene: -
abundance: -
v_gene: TRBV28

CDR3nt: TGCAGTGCTAGGCTATCCGGGGGCTTGGACACCGGGGAGCTGTTTTTT
CDR3aa: CSARLSGGLDTGELFF
j_gene: TRBJ2-2
d_gene: -
abundance: once
v_gene: TRBV20-1

CDR3nt: TGTGCCACCAGCAGAGAAGTAGCGAACACCATATATTTT
CDR3aa: CATSREVANTIYF
j_gene: TRBJ1-3
d_gene: -
abundance: -
v_gene: TRBV15

CDR3nt: TGTGCCAGCAGTTCCGCGGGAGGTCCCCCTCACTACGAGCAGTACTTC
CDR3aa: CASSSAGGPPHYEQYF
j_gene: TRBJ2-7
d_gene: TRBD2
abundance: once
v_gene: TRBV7-9

CDR3nt: TGTGCCACCAGTGATTTAACTAGCGGGACGCGGGAGCAGTTCTTC
CDR3aa: CATSDLTSGTREQFF
j_gene: TRBJ2-1
d_gene: TRBD2
abundance: -
v_gene: TRBV24-1

CDR3nt: TGTGCCAGCACTGAACTCGTTTACGGGACAGGTCTCTCCGAGCAGTACTTC
CDR3aa: CASTELVYGTGLSEQYF
j_gene: TRBJ2-7
d_gene: TRBD1
abundance: -
v_gene: TRBV2

CDR3nt: TGTGCCAGCAGTGGTGTGAAGGGGGCGCTTAGAACCGGCCACTACAGCTACGAGCAGTACTTC
CDR3aa: CASSGVKGALRTGHYSYEQYF
j_gene: TRBJ2-7
d_gene: TRBD1
abundance: few
v_gene: TRBV25-1

CDR3nt: TGTGCCAGCAGCTTAGTACCCTACAGATTCTCTGGAAACACCATATATTTT
CDR3aa: CASSLVPYRFSGNTIYF
j_gene: TRBJ1-3
d_gene: -
abundance: once
v_gene: TRBV7-2

CDR3nt: TGTGCCAGCAGCCAAGGGACGGCGATGAACACTGAAGCTTTCTTT
CDR3aa: CASSQGTAMNTEAFF
j_gene: TRBJ1-1
d_gene: -
abundance: -
v_gene: TRBV7-8